The present TCR beta chain was sequenced within a study of identical twins. Findings and limits, study-wide: Excess sharing by twins proved weaker in beta out-of-frame sequences. Its conclusions, products of cross-sectional statistical analysis, did not come from following the same donors. The abundant beta clonotypes from cord blood had fewer insertions, and memory repertoires had none of this.

This clonotype was seen ten or more times. Its target is unknown. From the 5' RACE reads, TCRdb called clonotypes with MiXCR, one entry per CDR3 protein. The sample holds around 160,000 distinct CDR3 sequences; 3% to 4% are singletons and the top ten take 7% to 10%. The CDR3 contains 15 residues. CDR1 is SGHAT, CDR2 FQNNGV, per germline. The V end lost 5 bases, the J end lost 5 bases, and 17 bases lay between the germline ends. This TCR was sampled from a man in his late teens or twenties in good health. The rearrangement uses TRBV11-2 and TRBJ2-3, with D possibly matching TRBD1 (5 bases). The source material was memory T cells sorted from blood. CDR3 region: CASSAKWPQGDTQYF. CDR3 sequence (DNA): TGTGCCAGCAGCGCTAAGTGGCCCCAGGGAGATACGCAGTATTTT.